The 23 T cell receptor beta chains presented below share a single source sample, sequenced in a study of control samples from healthy donors and cancer patients (dated by TCRdb to 2018 to 2021). Library preparation employed the immunoSEQ multiplex PCR assay. TCRdb re-hosts the immuneACCESS table, in-frame sequences only. Its copies lack some clones; in the studies checked, an unresolved V gene accounts for under half of them, and the cause for the rest is not known. For this sample there are about 160,000 clones; about 94% appear just once. Of the sample, 12% to 15% is held by the ten largest clones. Input material: PBMCs. The receptors derive from a man in his sixties with colorectal cancer.

The rearrangement links TRBV5-6 to TRBJ2-3; 7 bases map to TRBD1. The V segment lost 3 bases and the J segment 6 bases; nucleotides outside the gene matches: 4. Germline loops: CDR1 SGHDT, CDR2 YYEEEE. The CDR3 has 13 amino acids. DNA for the CDR3: TGTGCCAGCAGCTCGACGGACAGGGATACGCAGTATTTT. This gives the protein CASSSTDRDTQYF.

J is TRBJ1-1 and V is TRBV29-1; unclear D gene. Trimming left V 3 bases short and J 0 bases short, with 8 bases between. In germline, CDR1 is SQVTM, CDR2 ANQGSEA. The CDR3 loop spans 13 amino acids. The CDR3 sequence: CSVEYSLNTEAFF. The CDR3 DNA is TGCAGCGTTGAGTACAGCCTGAACACTGAAGCTTTCTTT.

The V and J genes are TRBV10-3 and TRBJ2-3, with unresolved D. The CDR3 spans 12 residues. Germline CDR1 is ENHRY and CDR2 is SYGVKD. V was shortened by 10 bases and J by 2 bases, with 10 bases between the two germline ends. The CDR3 sequence: CATRSHTDTQYF. CDR3 DNA: TGTGCCACCCGCAGCCACACAGATACGCAGTATTTT.

The V and J genes are TRBV7-2 and TRBJ2-7, with D possibly being TRBD2 (6 bases). Germline CDR1 SGHTA, CDR2 FQGNSA. V was pared by 0 bases and J by 10 bases, with 13 bases between. The CDR3 consists of 13 residues. CDR3 sequence (DNA): TGTGCCAGCAGCTTAGCGGGGGGAAGGGGTCAGTACTTC. Its translation: CASSLAGGRGQYF. Complete variable domain (other parts from reference TRBV7-2 and TRBJ2-7): GAGVSQSPSNKVTEKGKDVELRCDPISGHTALYWYRQSLGQGLEFLIYFQGNSAPDKSGLPSDRFSAERTGGSVSTLTIQRTQQEDSAVYLCASSLAGGRGQYFGPGTRLTVT.

The genes are TRBV2 and TRBJ1-2, with no clear D. Trimming shortened V by 1 base and J by 4 bases, and 7 bases separated the two germline ends. Germline lookup yields CDR1 SNHLY and CDR2 FYNNEI. There are 13 residues in the CDR3. In DNA, the CDR3 is TGTGCCAGCAGTGAAGAGGCAGCCTATGGCTACACCTTC. It yields the protein CASSEEAAYGYTF.

The chain links TRBV27 to TRBJ2-3; no reliable D call. The CDR3 extends over 14 amino acids. Germline V gene lookup returns CDR1 MNHEY and CDR2 SMNVEV (reference sequence). V lost 6 bases and J 0 bases, leaving 10 bases between the germline ends. The CDR3 loop is CASSSVPSTDTQYF. The CDR3 DNA reads as TGTGCCAGCAGCTCAGTCCCAAGCACAGATACGCAGTATTTT.

The chain carries TRBV12-3 or TRBV12-4 and TRBJ2-1, with unresolved D. With 3 bases removed from V and 8 bases from J, the gap between germline ends came to 8 bases. The CDR3 runs 12 residues. The CDR3 nucleotides are TGTGCCAGCAGTTTCTCTAGGGATGAGCAGTTCTTC. Translated: CASSFSRDEQFF.

The gene calls are TRBV10-3 and TRBJ2-7; perhaps TRBD2 as D (5 bases). Trimming took off 10 bases at V and 7 bases at J, with 17 bases between the two ends. This CDR3 comprises 12 residues. Germline V gene sequence: CDR1 ENHRY, CDR2 SYGVKD. The CDR3 region has the DNA TGTGCCAGCCTACGGACCGAGGGAGAGCAGTACTTC. This gives the protein CASLRTEGEQYF.

The chain couples TRBV27 to TRBJ1-3; D ambiguous. The V end was cut by 0 bases, the J end by 0 bases, with 9 bases between. The V gene's germline CDR1 is MNHEY and CDR2 SMNVEV (reference sequence). The CDR3 is 16 residues long. CDR3 in DNA: TGTGCCAGCAGTTTATCGATCCCTAGCTCTGGAAACACCATATATTTT. Its translation: CASSLSIPSSGNTIYF.

This clone was picked up many times. The rearrangement uses TRBV7-9 and TRBJ1-1; D remains ambiguous. The CDR3 runs 13 residues. CDR1 is SEHNR, CDR2 FQNEAQ, per germline (reference sequence). Trimming left V 7 bases short and J 1 base short, with 10 bases between. CDR3 amino acids: CASIDRGNTEAFF. The DNA of the CDR3 is TGTGCCAGCATCGACCGGGGGAACACTGAAGCTTTCTTT.

This clone is a singleton in its sample. V gene TRBV11-2 combines with J gene TRBJ1-6; no clear D gene. V was cut by 3 bases and J by 9 bases, with 18 bases left in between. Germline lookup yields CDR1 SGHAT and CDR2 FQNNGV. The CDR3 runs to 16 residues. The CDR3 sequence is CASSLSGNIVLSPLHF. The CDR3 nucleotides are TGTGCCAGCAGCTTGTCGGGCAATATAGTGCTTTCACCCCTCCACTTT.

The chain has TRBV5-1 and TRBJ1-5; a possible D gene is TRBD1 (6 bases). The CDR3 has 15 amino acids. Between the trimmed V and J ends, which lost 0 bases and 8 bases, there was a span of 15 bases. Germline V gene lookup returns CDR1 SGHRS and CDR2 YFSETQ. The CDR3 protein is CASSLGGGDTEPQHF. The CDR3 region has the DNA TGCGCCAGCAGCTTGGGCGGGGGGGACACGGAGCCCCAGCATTTT.

The chain combines TRBV28 with TRBJ2-7; maybe TRBD1 (5 bases). Germline V CDR1 and CDR2: MDHEN, SYDVKM. CDR3 size: 16 residues. Trimming shortened V by 4 bases and J by 2 bases, and 18 bases separated the two germline ends. The DNA for the CDR3 is TGTGCCAGCAGTTACCCCGGGCAGCGCAGGGCCTACGAGCAGTACTTC. As protein: CASSYPGQRRAYEQYF.

V is TRBV7-2 and J is TRBJ2-7; D unclear. Germline-derived CDR1 and CDR2 are SGHTA and FQGNSA. With 2 bases removed from V and 0 bases from J, the gap between germline ends came to 8 bases. The CDR3 length is 14 residues. The CDR3 reads CASSLRQVSYEQYF. The CDR3 DNA reads TGTGCCAGCAGCTTAAGGCAGGTCTCCTACGAGCAGTACTTC.

The gene calls are TRBV5-4 and TRBJ1-1, with D maybe TRBD1 (5 bases). The germline V and J ends were trimmed by 0 bases and 5 bases, with 11 bases remaining between them. Germline V gene lookup returns CDR1 SGHNT and CDR2 YYREEE (reference sequence). The CDR3 length is 14 residues. In DNA form, the CDR3 reads TGTGCCAGCAGCTTGGGGGGCGTTGGGACTGAAGCTTTCTTT. Its translation is CASSLGGVGTEAFF.

This clone appeared once. This chain uses TRBV24-1 with TRBJ1-2, with D possibly being TRBD1 (6 bases). Trimming took 9 bases from V and 2 from J, leaving 18 bases between them. This CDR3 has 15 residues. Germline lookup yields CDR1 KGHDR and CDR2 SFDVKD. DNA of the CDR3: TGTGCCACCTCGGCAGGGGAAGCCCTCAACTATGGCTACACCTTC. It is translated as CATSAGEALNYGYTF.

V and J are TRBV6-5 and TRBJ1-2; 9 positions agree with TRBD1. V lost 5 bases and J lost 2; bases outside the gene matches: 3. The CDR3 sequence is 14 residues long. The germline gives CDR1 MNHEY, CDR2 SVGAGI. The CDR3 here is CASSRGQGNYGYTF. The CDR3, as DNA: TGTGCCAGCAGTAGGGGACAGGGCAACTATGGCTACACCTTC.

The chain employs TRBV28 and TRBJ1-4; TRBD1 matches 7 bases. Germline V lookup: CDR1 MDHEN, CDR2 SYDVKM. Germline trimming cut 4 bases from V and 5 bases from J; bases unmatched to any gene: 13. This CDR3 is built from 17 residues. CDR3 amino acids: CASSSGGGGPANEKLFF. The CDR3 region has the DNA TGTGCCAGCAGTTCAGGGGGTGGGGGACCAGCAAATGAAAAACTGTTTTTT.

The V and J genes are TRBV9 and TRBJ2-3; 11 nucleotides match TRBD2. Germline lookup yields CDR1 SGDLS and CDR2 YYNGEE. The CDR3 extends over 15 amino acids. V was clipped by 3 bases and J by 4 bases; unmatched bases: 4. CDR3 nucleotides: TGTGCCAGCAGCGATAGCGGGGGGGCCGCAGATACGCAGTATTTT. Amino acid sequence: CASSDSGGAADTQYF. Supplemented by reference TRBV9 and TRBJ2-3, the full variable domain reads DSGVTQTPKHLITATGQRVTLRCSPRSGDLSVYWYQQSLDQGLQFLIQYYNGEERAKGNILERFSAQQFPDLHSELNLSSLELGDSALYFCASSDSGGAADTQYFGPGTRLTVL.

Here the CDR3 reads CASSRGVQETQYF. CDR3 coding DNA: TGTGCCAGCTCACGCGGGGTCCAAGAGACCCAGTACTTC. The rearrangement uses TRBV18 and TRBJ2-5; D is possibly TRBD2 (6 bases). The length of the CDR3 is 13 residues. V was pared by 4 bases and J by 1 base, with 7 bases between. The V gene's germline CDR1 is KGHSH and CDR2 LQKENI.

This clone showed up just once. J is TRBJ1-5 and V is TRBV18; the D gene is possibly TRBD1 (6 bases). The V gene's germline CDR1 is KGHSH and CDR2 LQKENI. V lost 6 bases, J lost 7 bases, and 16 bases lay in between. This CDR3 has 14 amino acids. The CDR3 DNA is TGTGCCAGCTCGCCCACAGGGCAGGGGCAGCCCCAGCATTTT. Amino acids: CASSPTGQGQPQHF. Drawing the rest from reference TRBV18 and TRBJ1-5, the complete variable domain is NAGVMQNPRHLVRRRGQEARLRCSPMKGHSHVYWYRQLPEEGLKFMVYLQKENIIDESGMPKERFSAEFPKEGPSILRIQQVVRGDSAAYFCASSPTGQGQPQHFGDGTRLSIL.

The V and J genes are TRBV11-2 and TRBJ1-1; the match to TRBD1 covers 7 bases. V gave up 5 bases and J gave up 0 bases; unmatched junction bases: 3. CDR1 is SGHAT and CDR2 is FQNNGV in the germline V gene. The CDR3 covers 14 residues. CDR3 in amino acids: CASSRGQMNTEAFF. In nucleotides, the CDR3 is TGTGCCAGCAGCCGGGGACAGATGAACACTGAAGCTTTCTTT.

The chain links TRBV29-1 to TRBJ2-1; TRBD1 or TRBD2 may be the D gene (6 bases each). CDR3 length: 12 residues. Trimming stripped 7 bases from V and 6 bases from J, with 13 bases between. Germline CDR1 reads SQVTM; CDR2 reads ANQGSEA. Here the CDR3 DNA reads TGCAGCGCGGGGGCCCGAGGCAATGAGCAGTTCTTC. It is translated as CSAGARGNEQFF.